A selection of T cell receptor beta chains follows, all from one sample in a study of T cell responses to AZD1222 COVID-19 vaccine. Generated by immunoSEQ multiplex PCR, the TCRdb table keeps only in-frame clones and is missing some. Of 150,000 to 200,000 clones detected, almost 95% appear once; the ten largest clones hold roughly 9.2%. The material was peripheral blood, obtained on day 0 of AZD1222 vaccination. The receptors originated from an adult in good health. Each CDR3 is given with its conserved first and last residue. D genes are given only for firm matches. Clone size is shown for a subset of rows, as once, few, many or a class of expanded clone.

d_call	j_call	v_call	clone_size	cdr3_nt	cdr3_aa
-	TRBJ1-2	TRBV29-1	-	TGCAGCGCTGGGGAACAGGGAGGCTATGGCTACACCTTC	CSAGEQGGYGYTF
TRBD1	TRBJ2-7	TRBV6-5	-	TGTGCCAGCAGTTCCAACTTGGGACAGGGGGCAGGCGAGCAGTACTTC	CASSSNLGQGAGEQYF
-	TRBJ2-7	TRBV28	-	TGTGCCAGCAGTTTAGGAATAAGCTACGAGCAGTACTTC	CASSLGISYEQYF
-	TRBJ2-7	TRBV7-8	-	TGTGCCAGCAGCTTGGACTACCCAGAATACGAGCAGTACTTC	CASSLDYPEYEQYF
-	TRBJ2-3	TRBV7-3	-	TGTGCCAGCAGCTTAAATCTGGGCTCCACGACAGATACGCAGTATTTT	CASSLNLGSTTDTQYF
TRBD2	TRBJ2-3	TRBV7-9	-	TGTGCCAGCAGCAACCCACTAGCGGGCAGCACAGATACGCAGTATTTT	CASSNPLAGSTDTQYF
-	TRBJ1-1	TRBV29-1	-	TGCAGCGTTGGTCCGGGCTTGAACACTGAAGCTTTCTTT	CSVGPGLNTEAFF
-	TRBJ2-3	TRBV3-1/TRBV3-2	-	TGTGCCAGCAGCCAAGATTACGACTACACAGATACGCAGTATTTT	CASSQDYDYTDTQYF
-	TRBJ1-2	TRBV28	-	TGTGCCAGCAGTATCAACCTTTCCGTCTATGGCTACACCTTC	CASSINLSVYGYTF
-	TRBJ2-7	TRBV29-1	once	TGCAGCGTTGAAGGGTCCGAGCGAGGGGCAGCCTACGAGCAGTACTTC	CSVEGSERGAAYEQYF
TRBD1	TRBJ1-1	TRBV24-1	-	TGTGCCACCAGTGATCCAGGGGGCGCAGAGGAAGCTTTCTTT	CATSDPGGAEEAFF
TRBD1	TRBJ2-7	TRBV5-1	-	TGCGCCAGCGGCAAGGGACAGGGCTTCTACTACGAGCAGTACTTC	CASGKGQGFYYEQYF
-	TRBJ1-1	TRBV19	-	TGTGCCAGTGGAGGAAGGGCCGACCTGAACACTGAAGCTTTCTTT	CASGGRADLNTEAFF
TRBD1	TRBJ1-1	TRBV3-1/TRBV3-2	-	TGTGCCAGCAGCCCGCGGACAGGAGGGGGCACTGAAGCTTTCTTT	CASSPRTGGGTEAFF
-	TRBJ2-5	TRBV20-1	-	TGCAGTGCTAAGCAGGAGACCCAGTACTTC	CSAKQETQYF
TRBD1	TRBJ1-2	TRBV18	-	TGTGCCAGCTCACCAGAGGGACAGGGGTATGGCTACACCTTC	CASSPEGQGYGYTF
-	TRBJ2-2	TRBV7-9	-	TGTGCCAGCAGCCCGCCCCTCGGGACCACAACCGGGGAGCTGTTTTTT	CASSPPLGTTTGELFF
-	TRBJ2-1	TRBV28	once	TGTGCCAGCAGTGGCTTCCGGGATACCTCCTACAATGAGCAGTTCTTC	CASSGFRDTSYNEQFF
-	TRBJ1-3	TRBV4-3	-	TGCGCCAGCAGCCAAACGGGACAAAGCTCTGGAAACACCATATATTTT	CASSQTGQSSGNTIYF
TRBD1	TRBJ2-1	TRBV4-1	once	TGCGCCAGCAGCCAAGGAGGCCGGGGACAGGGGGCGGCTAATGAGCAGTTCTTC	CASSQGGRGQGAANEQFF
-	TRBJ1-1	TRBV6-5	-	TGTGCCAGCAGTTCGGGGACCACAACTGAAGCTTTCTTT	CASSSGTTTEAFF
-	TRBJ1-5	TRBV6-2/TRBV6-3	-	TGTGCCAGCAGTTCCCTGGACGGAAGCAATCAGCCCCAGCATTTT	CASSSLDGSNQPQHF
TRBD2	TRBJ2-1	TRBV12-5	-	TGTGCTAGTGGTTTGCCCCAGCCCCCTAGCGGCCCAAGAGAGCAGTTCTTC	CASGLPQPPSGPREQFF
-	TRBJ2-7	TRBV6-2/TRBV6-3	-	TGTGCCAGCAGTTACACCTACGAGCAGTACTTC	CASSYTYEQYF
-	TRBJ2-3	TRBV21-1	-	TGTGCCAGCAGCGCCCGGGACAGCCCAGGTACGCAGTATTTT	CASSARDSPGTQYF
-	TRBJ1-2	TRBV4-3	-	TGCGCCAGCAGCCAAGATGCTGGGGGCCCAAACTATGGCTACACCTTC	CASSQDAGGPNYGYTF
-	TRBJ2-6	TRBV28	-	TGTGCCAGCAGTTTATGGCAAGGGACTGCTGGGGCCAACGTCCTGACTTTC	CASSLWQGTAGANVLTF
-	TRBJ2-2	TRBV30	-	TGTGCCTGGAGTGTGTTCGCATCCACCGGGGAGCTGTTTTTT	CAWSVFASTGELFF
-	TRBJ1-2	TRBV3-1/TRBV3-2	-	TGTGCCAGCAGCCAAGATAAGTACTATGGCTACACCTTC	CASSQDKYYGYTF
TRBD1	TRBJ1-5	TRBV25-1	-	TGTGCCAGCAGTGATGGGACAGGGGTGGCCCAGCCCCAGCATTTT	CASSDGTGVAQPQHF
TRBD2	TRBJ2-1	TRBV27	-	TGTGCCAGCAGTTTGGGTGGGGGACTAGCACTTTACAATGAGCAGTTCTTC	CASSLGGGLALYNEQFF
TRBD1	TRBJ2-7	TRBV5-5	once	TGTGCCAGCAGAAACGACAGGGAGAGGCCCTACGAGCAGTACTTC	CASRNDRERPYEQYF
-	TRBJ2-6	TRBV9	-	TGTGCCAGCAGCGCCATTCCAACAGGGATCTCTGGGGCCAACGTCCTGACTTTC	CASSAIPTGISGANVLTF
TRBD1	TRBJ2-2	TRBV5-1	-	TGCGCCAGCAGCTGGGGAGACAGGGGGCGAGGCGGGGAGCTGTTTTTT	CASSWGDRGRGGELFF
-	TRBJ2-2	TRBV27	-	TGTGCCAGCAGTTATAGCGAGATAAACACCGGGGAGCTGTTTTTT	CASSYSEINTGELFF
-	TRBJ2-7	TRBV19	-	TGTGCCAGTAGTATAGTCGGACAGACCTCCTACGAGCAGTACTTC	CASSIVGQTSYEQYF
-	TRBJ1-4	TRBV7-9	-	TGTGCCAGCAGCTTAGGGTTCACCCATGCAACTAATGAAAAACTGTTTTTT	CASSLGFTHATNEKLFF
TRBD1	TRBJ2-7	TRBV18	-	TGTGCCAGCTCACCCGCCGGGACAGGGGGCTACGAGCAGTACTTC	CASSPAGTGGYEQYF
-	TRBJ1-1	TRBV15	-	TGTGCCACCAGCGGGGGGAGTGGGGCTTTCTTT	CATSGGSGAFF
-	TRBJ1-6	TRBV5-6	once	TGTGCCAGCAGCTTGGAGGGACGGACAAGAAATTCACCCCTCCACTTT	CASSLEGRTRNSPLHF
TRBD2	TRBJ2-1	TRBV5-1	-	TGCGCCAGCAGCTTGGAGGACAGCGGGAGGGCCGGTGAGCAGTTCTTC	CASSLEDSGRAGEQFF
TRBD2	TRBJ2-7	TRBV6-9	-	TGTGCCAGCAGTAAACAAAGACTAGCGGGGAGGCAAGTAGTTATATACGAGCAGTACTTC	CASSKQRLAGRQVVIYEQYF
-	TRBJ2-4	TRBV10-3	-	TGTGCCATTCGCCTACTAGGGGGGGCGACCAAAAACATTCAGTACTTC	CAIRLLGGATKNIQYF
TRBD2	TRBJ2-1	TRBV29-1	-	TGCAGCGTTGTCCGGGGGGGCGGTGAGCAGTTCTTC	CSVVRGGGEQFF
TRBD1	TRBJ1-2	TRBV29-1	-	TGCAGCGCCGTGGGTAGGGGGCGAGGTGGCTACACCTTC	CSAVGRGRGGYTF
-	TRBJ1-5	TRBV28	-	TGTGCCACGGCGTACGGTCGGTTTGATCAGCCCCAGCATTTT	CATAYGRFDQPQHF
-	TRBJ1-6	TRBV7-6	-	TGTGCCAGCAGCGAAGGGATCGTAGATAATTCACCCCTCCACTTT	CASSEGIVDNSPLHF
-	TRBJ2-7	TRBV5-4	-	TGTGCCAGCAGCTTGGAAGGGAGAGGCTACGAGCAGTACTTC	CASSLEGRGYEQYF